Each of the 30 T cell receptor beta chains below was sequenced from the same sample in a study of blood T cell repertoires in COVID-19. Profiling relied on immunoSEQ multiplex PCR, and the TCRdb table lists in-frame clones only, not all of them. The sample gives under 45,000 clones, about nine tenths of which show up once; over 9.5% is in the top ten. The sequenced sample was peripheral blood. These receptors were taken from a man older than 75 with active COVID-19.

This clone occurred once. CDR3 sequence: CATSRLAGRTGELFF. The CDR3 DNA follows: TGTGCCACCAGCCGACTAGCGGGAAGGACCGGGGAGCTGTTTTTT. The chain carries TRBV24-1 and TRBJ2-2, with TRBD2 identical over 11 bases. Germline CDR1 KGHDR, CDR2 SFDVKD. This CDR3 has 15 residues. Unmatched junction bases numbered 5, after V lost 7 bases and J lost 5 bases.

This rearrangement joins TRBV6-6 to TRBJ2-7, with TRBD2 matching over 8 bases. This CDR3 spans 14 amino acids. Germline-derived CDR1 and CDR2 are MNHNY and SVGAGI (reference sequence). After removal of 7 bases from V and 0 bases from J, the junction contained 5 bases not matched to a gene. CDR3 region: CASTFGGGSYEQYF. Written as DNA, the CDR3 is TGTGCCAGCACCTTCGGGGGGGGCTCCTACGAGCAGTACTTC.

The rearrangement links TRBV11-3 to TRBJ2-1; a weak D match, TRBD2 (5 bases). Germline V CDR1 and CDR2: SGHNT, YENEEA. This CDR3 contains 14 residues. The V gene lost 6 bases and the J gene lost 9 bases, with 18 bases spanning the gap. The CDR3 bases are TGTGCCAGCAGTTCCATCAGAGGGCGCGGTGAGCAGTTCTTC. Translation: CASSSIRGRGEQFF.

The chain has TRBV20-1 and TRBJ2-7; D gene ambiguous. V gave up 3 bases and J gave up 4 bases, with 7 bases separating them. The germline gives CDR1 DFQATT, CDR2 SNEGSKA (reference sequence). The CDR3 sequence is 11 residues long. CDR3 sequence reads: CSASSGYEQYF. Written as DNA, the CDR3 is TGCAGTGCTAGCTCAGGTTACGAGCAGTACTTC.

The rearrangement links TRBV7-2 to TRBJ1-1; D not resolved. The V gene lost 4 bases and the J gene lost 0 bases, with 12 bases spanning the gap. Germline lookup yields CDR1 SGHTA and CDR2 FQGNSA. CDR3 length: 15 residues. The CDR3 spells CASSSGKVMNTEAFF. The CDR3 DNA reads TGTGCCAGCAGCTCGGGGAAGGTCATGAACACTGAAGCTTTCTTT. Drawing the rest from reference TRBV7-2 and TRBJ1-1, the complete variable domain is GAGVSQSPSNKVTEKGKDVELRCDPISGHTALYWYRQSLGQGLEFLIYFQGNSAPDKSGLPSDRFSAERTGGSVSTLTIQRTQQEDSAVYLCASSSGKVMNTEAFFGQGTRLTVV.

This chain links TRBV4-1 with TRBJ2-2; the match to TRBD2 covers 10 bases. This CDR3 is built from 18 residues. Trimming cost V 3 bases and J 1 base; bases outside gene matches: 8. Per germline, CDR1 MGHRA and CDR2 YSYEKL. CDR3 amino acids: CASSHPRVAGGNTGELFF. CDR3 nucleotide sequence: TGCGCCAGCAGCCACCCTAGGGTAGCGGGAGGGAACACCGGGGAGCTGTTTTTT.

As DNA, the CDR3 is TGTGCCAGCAGCTTTCGGGGACTGCAGAAACAAGAGACCCAGTACTTC. It specifies CASSFRGLQKQETQYF. V is TRBV5-8 and J is TRBJ2-5; D is perhaps TRBD2 (6 bases). In germline, CDR1 is SGHTS, CDR2 YDEGEE. The CDR3 covers 16 residues. Trimming pared 2 bases from V and 2 bases from J, leaving 16 bases between.

The V gene is TRBV9, the J gene TRBJ2-7, with 8 bases aligning to TRBD2. Germline assignment: CDR1 SGDLS and CDR2 YYNGEE. V trimming: 1 base; J trimming: 3 bases; junction bases outside the gene matches: 18. This CDR3 is built from 19 residues. The CDR3 sequence is CASSVPEGGEREFGYEQYF. As DNA, the CDR3 is TGTGCCAGCAGCGTACCGGAGGGGGGCGAGCGGGAGTTTGGCTACGAGCAGTACTTC.

CDR3 sequence reads: CASSLAVSTEAFF. Here the CDR3 DNA reads TGTGCCAGCAGCTTAGCGGTTAGCACTGAAGCTTTCTTT. V gene TRBV7-9 combines with J gene TRBJ1-1, with D unresolved. This CDR3 has 13 amino acids. Germline assignment: CDR1 SEHNR and CDR2 FQNEAQ (reference sequence). V was pared by 0 bases and J by 4 bases, with 6 bases between.

The chain joins TRBV7-6 to TRBJ2-7, with TRBD2 matching over 7 bases. The CDR3 length is 16 residues. Germline trimming cut 5 bases from V and 6 bases from J; bases unmatched to any gene: 16. Germline CDR1 SGHVS, CDR2 FNYEAQ. DNA of the CDR3: TGTGCCAGCAGCCCCGACCTAATGCGGGAGTCAGGCGAGCAGTACTTC. This codes for CASSPDLMRESGEQYF.

The rearrangement links TRBV6-2 or TRBV6-3 to TRBJ2-1, with 14 bases matching TRBD2. V lost 5 bases and J lost 5; bases outside the gene matches: 8. Germline CDR1 MNHEY, CDR2 SVGEGT. CDR3 size: 17 residues. CDR3 DNA: TGTGCCAGCAGTGCCGGGACTAGCGGGAGAAGTAACAATGAGCAGTTCTTC. Its translation: CASSAGTSGRSNNEQFF.

The V call is TRBV20-1, the J call TRBJ1-5, with D tentatively TRBD1 (6 bases). Germline-derived CDR1 and CDR2 are DFQATT and SNEGSKA (reference sequence). The V and J ends lost 3 bases and 0 bases respectively, with 21 bases between them. There are 18 residues in the CDR3. In DNA form, the CDR3 reads TGCAGTGCTAGTCTCGCTGGGCAGGGGTATTATAGCAATCAGCCCCAGCATTTT. Translation: CSASLAGQGYYSNQPQHF.

The rearrangement links TRBV12-3 or TRBV12-4 to TRBJ2-2, with 7 bases aligning to TRBD1. J lost 5 bases, V lost 4 bases, and 1 base had no gene match. CDR3 length equals 13 residues. CDR3 coding DNA: TGTGCCAGCAGTTCGACAGGGACCGGGGAGCTGTTTTTT. The encoded protein is CASSSTGTGELFF.

This clone was observed a single time. The rearrangement uses TRBV5-1 and TRBJ1-2, with 8 bases aligning to TRBD1. The trim removed 1 base at V and 3 bases at J, leaving 2 bases unmatched. The germline gives CDR1 SGHRS, CDR2 YFSETQ. The CDR3 has 14 residues. Written as DNA, the CDR3 is TGCGCCAGCAGCTTGCCGGGACAGGACTATGGCTACACCTTC. Translated, it gives CASSLPGQDYGYTF. Full variable domain (outside the CDR3, taken from reference TRBV5-1 and TRBJ1-2): KAGVTQTPRYLIKTRGQQVTLSCSPISGHRSVSWYQQTPGQGLQFLFEYFSETQRNKGNFPGRFSGRQFSNSRSEMNVSTLELGDSALYLCASSLPGQDYGYTFGSGTRLTVV.

The rearrangement links TRBV5-1 to TRBJ2-7, with 8 bases aligning to TRBD2. Germline assignment: CDR1 SGHRS and CDR2 YFSETQ. The V segment lost 4 bases and the J segment 5 bases; nucleotides outside the gene matches: 5. CDR3 length equals 13 residues. DNA of the CDR3: TGCGCCAGCAGCCCGAGCGGGAGAGACGAGCAGTACTTC. Protein: CASSPSGRDEQYF.

This chain connects TRBV18 to TRBJ1-5; D is ambiguous. Germline V gene lookup returns CDR1 KGHSH and CDR2 LQKENI. Trimming took off 2 bases at V and 0 bases at J, with 8 bases between the two ends. The CDR3 contains 15 residues. CDR3 DNA sequence: TGTGCCAGCTCACCAGAGGGCCTTAGCAATCAGCCCCAGCATTTT. This gives the protein CASSPEGLSNQPQHF.

This clone has just a few counts. The chain joins TRBV19 to TRBJ2-3; maybe TRBD2 (5 bases). V gave up 3 bases and J gave up 2 bases, with 15 bases separating them. The germline V gene has CDR1 LNHDA and CDR2 SQIVND (reference sequence). This CDR3 comprises 16 residues. The CDR3 DNA is TGTGCCAGTAGTATTCAGTTACTAGTCCCCACAGATACGCAGTATTTT. This sequence encodes CASSIQLLVPTDTQYF. The entire variable domain, with the rest obtained from reference TRBV19 and TRBJ2-3, is as follows: DGGITQSPKYLFRKEGQNVTLSCEQNLNHDAMYWYRQDPGQGLRLIYYSQIVNDFQKGDIAEGYSVSREKKESFPLTVTSAQKNPTAFYLCASSIQLLVPTDTQYFGPGTRLTVL.

V usage is TRBV2 and J usage is TRBJ2-7; D not certain. Trimming stripped 3 bases from V and 6 bases from J, with 3 bases between. Germline V gene sequence: CDR1 SNHLY, CDR2 FYNNEI. The CDR3 has 10 amino acids. The CDR3 sequence is CASSDREQYF. CDR3 DNA: TGTGCCAGCAGTGATCGCGAGCAGTACTTC.

This clone appeared once. The rearrangement joins TRBV27 to TRBJ1-1; TRBD1 matches at 8 bases. Germline CDR1 MNHEY, CDR2 SMNVEV (reference sequence). Unmatched junction bases numbered 4, after V lost 2 bases and J lost 5 bases. The CDR3 covers 14 residues. The CDR3 coding sequence is TGTGCCAGCAGTTTAACCAGGGGGCAAACTGAAGCTTTCTTT. Translated: CASSLTRGQTEAFF.

The chain couples TRBV18 to TRBJ2-5; TRBD2 agrees at 8 bases. Germline CDR1 and CDR2: KGHSH and LQKENI. The CDR3 extends over 14 amino acids. J lost 5 bases, V lost 5 bases, and 7 bases had no gene match. CDR3 sequence (DNA): TGTGCCAGCTCAACAAAGCGGGAGCGGGAGACCCAGTACTTC. Protein: CASSTKRERETQYF.

The rearrangement links TRBV13 to TRBJ2-7; a possible D gene is TRBD1 (6 bases). Germline CDR1 is PRHDT and CDR2 is FYEKMQ (reference sequence). Trimming removed 3 bases from V and 3 bases from J, with 12 bases in between. This CDR3 is 14 amino acids long. Written as DNA, the CDR3 is TGTGCCAGCAGCTTTGGGCAGGGGCACTACGAGCAGTACTTC. Its protein is CASSFGQGHYEQYF. The full variable domain, completed using reference TRBV13 and TRBJ2-7, is AAGVIQSPRHLIKEKRETATLKCYPIPRHDTVYWYQQGPGQDPQFLISFYEKMQSDKGSIPDRFSAQQFSDYHSELNMSSLELGDSALYFCASSFGQGHYEQYFGPGTRLTVT.

This chain joins TRBV7-2 and TRBJ2-3; D unresolved. Germline values: CDR1 SGHTA, CDR2 FQGNSA. CDR3 length: 14 amino acids. V was clipped by 5 bases and J by 0 bases, with 9 bases between them. CDR3 sequence reads: CASSASRSTDTQYF. In DNA form, the CDR3 reads TGTGCCAGCAGCGCAAGCCGAAGCACAGATACGCAGTATTTT.

The V and J genes are TRBV2 and TRBJ1-4, with D hard to call. The V end was cut by 6 bases, the J end by 0 bases, with 8 bases between. CDR1 is SNHLY, CDR2 FYNNEI, per germline. CDR3 size: 14 residues. The CDR3 DNA reads TGTGCCAGCAGGCAACTTGCAACTAATGAAAAACTGTTTTTT. It is translated as CASRQLATNEKLFF.

The rearrangement joins TRBV7-2 to TRBJ2-7; D not certain. V gave up 5 bases and J gave up 5 bases, with 7 bases separating them. CDR1 and CDR2 (germline): SGHTA, FQGNSA. CDR3 length equals 11 residues. CDR3 sequence reads: CASSNFNEQYF. The CDR3 DNA reads TGTGCCAGCAGCAACTTTAACGAGCAGTACTTC.

This chain links TRBV9 with TRBJ1-6, with a tentative D call TRBD1 (6 bases). The CDR3 spans 13 residues. Trimming left V 4 bases short and J 14 bases short, with 16 bases between. Germline V gives CDR1 SGDLS, CDR2 YYNGEE. CDR3: CASSPSGDRSLHF. In DNA form, the CDR3 reads TGTGCCAGCAGCCCATCAGGGGACCGGTCCCTCCACTTT.

This chain links TRBV19 with TRBJ2-2; maybe TRBD1 (5 bases). CDR3 length: 15 residues. Trimming took 6 bases from V and 6 from J, leaving 17 bases between them. CDR1 and CDR2 from the germline V gene are LNHDA and SQIVND (reference sequence). CDR3 sequence (DNA): TGTGCCAGTAGCAATCAGGGCTCTCGGGCCGGGGAGCTGTTTTTT. Its translation is CASSNQGSRAGELFF.

The V gene is TRBV28, the J gene TRBJ2-7; possibly TRBD1 for D (5 bases). V was cut by 2 bases and J by 9 bases, with 8 bases left in between. This CDR3 comprises 11 residues. Germline-derived CDR1 and CDR2 are MDHEN and SYDVKM. The CDR3 is CASSLQGWQYF. CDR3 DNA sequence: TGTGCCAGCAGTTTACAGGGCTGGCAGTACTTC.

This clone has a handful of counts. V and J are TRBV6-5 and TRBJ2-6; no firm D call. The CDR3 consists of 15 residues. Germline V gene lookup returns CDR1 MNHEY and CDR2 SVGAGI. V lost 5 bases, J lost 0 bases, and 8 bases lay in between. CDR3 in amino acids: CASSTDGSGANVLTF. The CDR3 nucleotides are TGTGCCAGCAGTACAGACGGCTCTGGGGCCAACGTCCTGACTTTC.

This clone showed up just once. The V and J genes are TRBV19 and TRBJ1-5; D is unresolved. Deletions cut 8 bases from V and 0 bases from J, with 20 bases between. The CDR3 totals 17 residues. CDR1 is LNHDA, CDR2 SQIVND, per germline (reference sequence). Here the CDR3 DNA reads TGTGCCAGTTCCAACCTCGACACTGTTTATAGCAATCAGCCCCAGCATTTT. This gives the protein CASSNLDTVYSNQPQHF.

The rearrangement links TRBV18 to TRBJ1-6; 8 nucleotides agree with TRBD1. The trim removed 4 bases at V and 6 bases at J, leaving 2 bases unmatched. Per the germline V gene, CDR1 is KGHSH and CDR2 is LQKENI. CDR3 length: 14 amino acids. The CDR3 DNA reads TGTGCCAGCTCACAGGACAGGGCTAATTCACCCCTCCACTTT. It specifies CASSQDRANSPLHF.